This entry lists 11 T cell receptor beta chains sequenced from one sample in a study of response to subunit inactivated influenza vaccine. TCRdb passed the RT-PCR reads through MiXCR, listing each CDR3 protein once. The repertoire holds 500,000 to 650,000 distinct CDR3 sequences, with approximately 7.6% as singletons. Source: PBMCs from blood, taken roughly 24 months after vaccination. These receptors all come from a man aged 50-75 years who received an inactivated influenza vaccine.

The chain couples TRBV5-1 to TRBJ2-7, with 7 nucleotides matching TRBD2. With V trimmed by 0 bases and J by 1 base, 4 bases remained unmatched. CDR3 size: 15 residues. Germline values: CDR1 SGHRS, CDR2 YFSETQ. The CDR3, as DNA: TGCGCCAGCAGCTTGGCCCGGACTAGATCCTACGAGCAGTACTTC. This gives the protein CASSLARTRSYEQYF.

The genes are TRBV6-1 and TRBJ1-2; D is unresolved. This CDR3 contains 16 residues. Per the germline V gene, CDR1 is MNHNS and CDR2 is SASEGT. Trimming stripped 6 bases from V and 0 bases from J, with 17 bases between. In DNA, the CDR3 is TGTGCCAGCAGCAAGACGTCACTACTAACTAACTATGGCTACACCTTC. Protein sequence: CASSKTSLLTNYGYTF.

The chain carries TRBV5-4 and TRBJ2-5, with TRBD1 matching over 7 bases. V shed 5 bases and J 2 bases; nucleotides not matched to a gene: 9. CDR3 length equals 15 residues. Germline V gene data show CDR1 as SGHNT and CDR2 as YYREEE (reference sequence). Here the CDR3 reads CASSSNAGGQETQYF. The CDR3 coding sequence is TGTGCCAGCAGTTCCAACGCAGGGGGTCAAGAGACCCAGTACTTC.

V gene TRBV7-2 combines with J gene TRBJ2-7; TRBD1 might be the D (5 bases). CDR3 size: 15 residues. Germline CDR1 SGHTA, CDR2 FQGNSA. Deletions cut 4 bases from V and 4 bases from J, with 17 bases between. The chain's CDR3 is CASSSGIPIPYEQYF. DNA for the CDR3: TGTGCCAGCAGCTCAGGGATACCTATACCGTACGAGCAGTACTTC.

This clonotype came up many times. The chain carries TRBV5-1 and TRBJ1-1, with D perhaps TRBD1 (5 bases). The CDR3 is 14 amino acids. The V end lost 3 bases, the J end lost 1 base, and 10 bases lay between the germline ends. Germline CDR1 and CDR2: SGHRS and YFSETQ. CDR3 bases: TGCGCCAGCAGCTCGGGACGGTCGAACACTGAAGCTTTCTTT. Translated: CASSSGRSNTEAFF. Supplemented by reference TRBV5-1 and TRBJ1-1, the full variable domain reads KAGVTQTPRYLIKTRGQQVTLSCSPISGHRSVSWYQQTPGQGLQFLFEYFSETQRNKGNFPGRFSGRQFSNSRSEMNVSTLELGDSALYLCASSSGRSNTEAFFGQGTRLTVV.

This clonotype was counted only a few times. This chain joins TRBV10-3 and TRBJ2-5; 7 positions agree with TRBD2. The CDR3 is made up of 14 amino acids. Germline V lookup: CDR1 ENHRY, CDR2 SYGVKD. The V gene end was trimmed by 8 bases and the J gene end by 5 bases; junction bases not matched to a gene: 11. The CDR3 loop reads CAIRGAGVWETQYF. The CDR3 DNA is TGTGCCATCCGGGGTGCGGGGGTGTGGGAGACCCAGTACTTC.

The sample holds many counts of this clonotype. The V and J genes are TRBV25-1 and TRBJ1-2; D gene unclear. Looked up from germline, CDR1 is MGHDK and CDR2 is SYGVNS. V was trimmed by 4 bases and J by 6 bases, leaving 12 bases between them. The CDR3 covers 13 residues. The DNA for the CDR3 is TGTGCCAGCAGTGCGGGCAGTTCGGATGGCTACACCTTC. The encoded protein is CASSAGSSDGYTF.

The chain has TRBV20-1 and TRBJ2-7; TRBD1 matches 8 bases. Germline CDR1 and CDR2: DFQATT and SNEGSKA (reference sequence). This CDR3 contains 14 residues. The V gene end was trimmed by 6 bases and the J gene end by 3 bases; junction bases not matched to a gene: 10. CDR3 loop: CSAKIRGLSYEQYF. The CDR3 DNA follows: TGCAGTGCAAAGATCAGGGGGCTCAGCTACGAGCAGTACTTC.

In its sample, this clonotype was seen many times. The rearrangement uses TRBV20-1 and TRBJ1-1; tentatively, D is TRBD1 (5 bases). V lost 1 base to trimming and J lost 1 base, with 10 bases between them. Germline CDR1 DFQATT, CDR2 SNEGSKA (reference sequence). This CDR3 contains 14 residues. CDR3 DNA: TGCAGTGCTAGAGCCGGGGGGAAGAACACTGAAGCTTTCTTT. Amino acid sequence: CSARAGGKNTEAFF.

This clonotype was recorded at least ten times. This chain connects TRBV5-1 to TRBJ2-3; possible D gene TRBD2, 5 bases. The CDR3 contains 13 residues. Germline CDR1 reads SGHRS; CDR2 reads YFSETQ. CDR3 bases: TGCGCTACTGGTAGGGAGAGCACAGATACGCAGTATTTT. Translation gives CATGRESTDTQYF.

At least ten counts were recorded for this clonotype. J is TRBJ2-1 and V is TRBV28; TRBD2 agrees at 7 bases. The CDR3 contains 14 residues. V dropped 8 bases and J dropped 0; count of bases not matched to a gene: 4. CDR1 MDHEN and CDR2 SYDVKM come from the germline V gene. Here the CDR3 reads CASVGGSSYNEQFF. The CDR3 DNA reads TGTGCCAGCGTGGGCGGGAGCTCCTACAATGAGCAGTTCTTC.